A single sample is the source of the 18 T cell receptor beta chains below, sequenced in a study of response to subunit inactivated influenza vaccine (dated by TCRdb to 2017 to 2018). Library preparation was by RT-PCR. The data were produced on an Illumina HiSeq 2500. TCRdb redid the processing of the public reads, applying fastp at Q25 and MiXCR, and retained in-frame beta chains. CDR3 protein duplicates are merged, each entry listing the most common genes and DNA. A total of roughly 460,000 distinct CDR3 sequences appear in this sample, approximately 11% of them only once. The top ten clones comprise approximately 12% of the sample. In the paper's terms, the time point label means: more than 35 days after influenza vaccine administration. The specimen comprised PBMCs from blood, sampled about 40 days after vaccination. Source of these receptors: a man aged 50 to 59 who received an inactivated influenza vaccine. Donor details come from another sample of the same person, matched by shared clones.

The CDR3 DNA reads as TGTGCCAGCAGTATGGGACTAGCGTACAATGAGCAGTTCTTC. It encodes CASSMGLAYNEQFF. The chain couples TRBV27 to TRBJ2-1; 10 nucleotides agree with TRBD2. Germline V gives CDR1 MNHEY, CDR2 SMNVEV (reference sequence). The CDR3 totals 14 residues. V gave up 5 bases and J gave up 4 bases; unmatched junction bases: 2.

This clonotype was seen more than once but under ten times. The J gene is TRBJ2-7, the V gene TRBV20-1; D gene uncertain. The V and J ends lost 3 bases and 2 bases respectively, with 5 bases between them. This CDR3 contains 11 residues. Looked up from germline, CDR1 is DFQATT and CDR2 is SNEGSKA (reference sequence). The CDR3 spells CSARIPYEQYF. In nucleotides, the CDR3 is TGCAGTGCTAGGATCCCCTACGAGCAGTACTTC.

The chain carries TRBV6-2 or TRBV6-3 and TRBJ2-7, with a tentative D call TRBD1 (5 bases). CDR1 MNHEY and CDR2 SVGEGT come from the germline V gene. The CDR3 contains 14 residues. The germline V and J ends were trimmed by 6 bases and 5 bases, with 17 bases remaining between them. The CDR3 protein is CASRRWTRQNEQYF. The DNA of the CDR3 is TGTGCCAGCAGAAGATGGACAAGACAAAACGAGCAGTACTTC.

The CDR3 region has the DNA TGTGCCAGCAGTGACCAAGGCCCGGGACAGGGGGCCCCCGAGCAGTACTTC. Translation: CASSDQGPGQGAPEQYF. The chain uses TRBV6-1 and TRBJ2-7, with 12 bases matching TRBD1. Germline CDR1 reads MNHNS; CDR2 reads SASEGT. Trimming at V came to 3 bases and at J to 6 bases, leaving 12 bases not matched to a gene. This CDR3 region has 17 residues.

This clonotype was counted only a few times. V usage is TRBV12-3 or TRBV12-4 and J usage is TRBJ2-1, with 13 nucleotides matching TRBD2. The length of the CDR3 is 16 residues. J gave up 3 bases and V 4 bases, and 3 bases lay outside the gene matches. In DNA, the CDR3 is TGTGCCAGCAGTTCGGGACTAGCGGGGTTCTACAATGAGCAGTTCTTC. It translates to CASSSGLAGFYNEQFF.

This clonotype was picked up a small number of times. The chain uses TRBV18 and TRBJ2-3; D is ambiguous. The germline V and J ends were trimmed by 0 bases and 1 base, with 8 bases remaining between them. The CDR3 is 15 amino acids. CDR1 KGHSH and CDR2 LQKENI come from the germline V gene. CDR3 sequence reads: CASSPPDRGTDTQYF. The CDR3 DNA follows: TGTGCCAGCTCACCACCCGACCGGGGCACAGATACGCAGTATTTT. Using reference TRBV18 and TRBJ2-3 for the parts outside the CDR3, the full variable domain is NAGVMQNPRHLVRRRGQEARLRCSPMKGHSHVYWYRQLPEEGLKFMVYLQKENIIDESGMPKERFSAEFPKEGPSILRIQQVVRGDSAAYFCASSPPDRGTDTQYFGPGTRLTVL.

The CDR3 sequence is CASRDTSLMNTEAFF. As DNA, the CDR3 is TGTGCCAGTAGAGATACGAGCCTCATGAACACTGAAGCTTTCTTT. The chain links TRBV19 to TRBJ1-1; D not resolved. CDR1 is LNHDA, CDR2 SQIVND, per germline (reference sequence). This CDR3 region has 15 residues. Trimming left V 6 bases short and J 0 bases short, with 14 bases between. The full variable domain, in which reference TRBV19 and TRBJ1-1 provide the parts outside the CDR3, is DGGITQSPKYLFRKEGQNVTLSCEQNLNHDAMYWYRQDPGQGLRLIYYSQIVNDFQKGDIAEGYSVSREKKESFPLTVTSAQKNPTAFYLCASRDTSLMNTEAFFGQGTRLTVV.

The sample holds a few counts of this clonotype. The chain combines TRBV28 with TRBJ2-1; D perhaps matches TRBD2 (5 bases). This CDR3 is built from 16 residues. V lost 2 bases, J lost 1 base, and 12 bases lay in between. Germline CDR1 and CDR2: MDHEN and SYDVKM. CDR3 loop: CASSLSPAGSYNEQFF. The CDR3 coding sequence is TGTGCCAGCAGTTTAAGTCCCGCGGGTTCCTACAATGAGCAGTTCTTC.

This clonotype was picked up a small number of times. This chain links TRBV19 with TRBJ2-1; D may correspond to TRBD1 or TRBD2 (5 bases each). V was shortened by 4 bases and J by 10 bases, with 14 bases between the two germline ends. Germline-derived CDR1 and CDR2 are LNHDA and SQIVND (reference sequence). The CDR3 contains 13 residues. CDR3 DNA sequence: TGTGCCAGTAGTACGGGGCGGGTGGCGGAGCAGTTCTTC. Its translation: CASSTGRVAEQFF.

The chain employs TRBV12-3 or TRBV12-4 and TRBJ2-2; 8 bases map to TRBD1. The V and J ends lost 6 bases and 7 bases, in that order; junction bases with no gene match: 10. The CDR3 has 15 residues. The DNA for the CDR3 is TGTGCCAGCAGCTACGACAGGGGAAATGGCGGGGAGCTGTTTTTT. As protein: CASSYDRGNGGELFF.

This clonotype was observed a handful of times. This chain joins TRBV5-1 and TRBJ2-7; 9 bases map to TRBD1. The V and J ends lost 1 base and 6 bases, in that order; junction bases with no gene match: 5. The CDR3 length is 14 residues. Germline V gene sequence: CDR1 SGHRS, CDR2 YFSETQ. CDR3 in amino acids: CASSLPRTGAEQYF. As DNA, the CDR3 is TGCGCCAGCAGCTTGCCCAGGACAGGGGCCGAGCAGTACTTC.

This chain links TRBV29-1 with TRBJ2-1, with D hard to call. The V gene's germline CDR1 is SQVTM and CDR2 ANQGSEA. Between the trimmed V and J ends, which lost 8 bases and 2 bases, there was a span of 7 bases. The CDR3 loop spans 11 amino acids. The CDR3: CSSRAYNEQFF. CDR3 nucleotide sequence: TGCAGCTCCCGGGCCTACAATGAGCAGTTCTTC.

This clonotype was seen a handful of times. The CDR3 nucleotides read TGTGCCACCAGTGACCCTAAACGGACACATTCCACAGATACGCAGTATTTT. Translated: CATSDPKRTHSTDTQYF. The rearrangement links TRBV24-1 to TRBJ2-3; TRBD1 might be the D (5 bases). V was clipped by 4 bases and J by 2 bases, with 18 bases between them. Per germline, CDR1 KGHDR and CDR2 SFDVKD. CDR3 size: 17 residues.

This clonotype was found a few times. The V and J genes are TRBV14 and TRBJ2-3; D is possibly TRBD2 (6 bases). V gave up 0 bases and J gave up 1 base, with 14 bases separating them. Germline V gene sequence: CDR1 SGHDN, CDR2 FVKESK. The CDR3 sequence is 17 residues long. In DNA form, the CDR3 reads TGTGCCAGCAGCCAAGATTGGCGGGACTTCGGCACAGATACGCAGTATTTT. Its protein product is CASSQDWRDFGTDTQYF.

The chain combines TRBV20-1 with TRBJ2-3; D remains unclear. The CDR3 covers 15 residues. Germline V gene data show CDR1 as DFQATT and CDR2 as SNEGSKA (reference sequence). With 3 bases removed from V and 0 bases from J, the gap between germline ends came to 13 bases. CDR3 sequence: CSARDPRSSTDTQYF. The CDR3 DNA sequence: TGCAGTGCTAGGGATCCTAGATCTAGCACAGATACGCAGTATTTT.

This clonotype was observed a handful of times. The CDR3 bases are TGTGCCAGCAGTTACTCATCAGGGGTAGGGTCGACCGGGGAGCTGTTTTTT. Amino acid sequence: CASSYSSGVGSTGELFF. The chain links TRBV6-5 to TRBJ2-2; maybe TRBD1 (6 bases). This CDR3 is built from 17 residues. The germline V gene has CDR1 MNHEY and CDR2 SVGAGI. The ends were cut back, 0 bases at V and 5 bases at J, with 16 bases in the middle.

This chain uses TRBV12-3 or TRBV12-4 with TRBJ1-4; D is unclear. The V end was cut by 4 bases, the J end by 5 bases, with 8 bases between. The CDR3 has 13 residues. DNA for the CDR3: TGTGCCAGCAGTTCCGGCCGGAATGAAAAACTGTTTTTT. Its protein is CASSSGRNEKLFF.

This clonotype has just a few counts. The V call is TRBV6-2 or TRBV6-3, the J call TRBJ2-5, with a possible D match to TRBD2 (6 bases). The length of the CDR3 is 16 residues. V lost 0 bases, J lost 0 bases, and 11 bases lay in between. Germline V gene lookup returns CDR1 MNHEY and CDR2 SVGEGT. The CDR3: CASSYSRRGYQETQYF. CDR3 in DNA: TGTGCCAGCAGTTACTCGCGGCGGGGCTACCAAGAGACCCAGTACTTC.